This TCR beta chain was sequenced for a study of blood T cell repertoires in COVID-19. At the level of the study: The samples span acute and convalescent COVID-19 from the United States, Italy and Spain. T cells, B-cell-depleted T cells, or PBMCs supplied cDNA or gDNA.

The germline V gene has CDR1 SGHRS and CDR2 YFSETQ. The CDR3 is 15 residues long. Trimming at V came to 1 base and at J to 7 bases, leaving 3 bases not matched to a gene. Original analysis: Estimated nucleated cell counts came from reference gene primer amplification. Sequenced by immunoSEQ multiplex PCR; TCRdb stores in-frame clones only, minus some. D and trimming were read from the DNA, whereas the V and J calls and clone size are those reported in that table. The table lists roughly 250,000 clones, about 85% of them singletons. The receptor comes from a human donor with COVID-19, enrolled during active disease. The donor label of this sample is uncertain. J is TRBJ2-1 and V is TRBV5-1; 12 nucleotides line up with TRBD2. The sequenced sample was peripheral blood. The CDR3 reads CASSLSSGRANEQFF. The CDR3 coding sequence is TGCGCCAGCAGCTTGTCTAGCGGGAGGGCAAATGAGCAGTTCTTC. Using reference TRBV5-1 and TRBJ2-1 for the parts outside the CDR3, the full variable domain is KAGVTQTPRYLIKTRGQQVTLSCSPISGHRSVSWYQQTPGQGLQFLFEYFSETQRNKGNFPGRFSGRQFSNSRSEMNVSTLELGDSALYLCASSLSSGRANEQFFGPGTRLTVL.